The TCR beta chain under discussion was sequenced for a study of cytomegalovirus exposure and HLA in healthy donors. The data were produced by immunoSEQ multiplex PCR, yet TCRdb's version contains in-frame clones alone and is incomplete. The sample includes 250,000 to 400,000 clones, 88% of them seen just once. The germline gives CDR1 MNHNS, CDR2 SASEGT. The germline V and J ends were trimmed by 2 bases and 5 bases, with 15 bases remaining between them. This CDR3 contains 16 residues. About this clone: Its target is unknown.

Overall study results and limits: It was 164 TCR beta chains that were listed as cytomegalovirus-associated. Cytomegalovirus status, reportedly, was diagnosed with high specificity and sensitivity by the classifier.

This chain links TRBV6-1 with TRBJ2-2; D is possibly TRBD2 (6 bases). The specimen sequenced was PBMCs. The clonotype originates from a man aged 30 to 45 in good health and CMV-seronegative. The CDR3 is CASSEPAGSWTGELFF. CDR3 DNA sequence: TGTGCCAGCAGTGAACCAGCGGGTAGTTGGACCGGGGAGCTGTTTTTT.